The 17 T cell receptor beta chains reported below all come from one sample, sequenced in a study of early T cells in non-severe SARS-CoV-2 infection. TCRdb independently ran MiXCR on the 5' RACE reads; one entry per CDR3 protein. The sample holds about 62,000 distinct CDR3 sequences, about 9.3% seen once. The sample comprised whole blood. Receptor source: an adult who was a healthcare worker with PCR-confirmed SARS-CoV-2 infection or an uninfected control (not recorded which).

The table lists this clonotype with many counts. The gene calls are TRBV27 and TRBJ2-5; no clear D. CDR1 is MNHEY, CDR2 SMNVEV, per germline (reference sequence). Trimming took 2 bases from V and 5 from J, leaving 12 bases between them. CDR3 length: 14 residues. CDR3 sequence (DNA): TGTGCCAGCAGTTTAGGATTTCTGGGGGAGACCCAGTACTTC. Protein sequence: CASSLGFLGETQYF.

A few counts support this clonotype. This sequence joins TRBV20-1 and TRBJ2-3; D unresolved. The CDR3 extends over 14 amino acids. Looked up from germline, CDR1 is DFQATT and CDR2 is SNEGSKA (reference sequence). V was clipped by 3 bases and J by 0 bases, with 10 bases between them. The CDR3 sequence: CSASGRPSTDTQYF. DNA of the CDR3: TGCAGTGCTAGTGGACGCCCTAGCACAGATACGCAGTATTTT.

The chain uses TRBV20-1 and TRBJ2-3; 8 nucleotides match TRBD2. Germline lookup yields CDR1 DFQATT and CDR2 SNEGSKA (reference sequence). The V segment lost 0 bases and the J segment 2 bases; nucleotides outside the gene matches: 7. This CDR3 has 16 residues. CDR3 bases: TGCAGTGCTAGAGATCTAGGAGCGGGGGACACAGATACGCAGTATTTT. Translation gives CSARDLGAGDTDTQYF.

The V gene is TRBV9, the J gene TRBJ2-2; tentatively, D is TRBD1 (5 bases). Trimming took 0 bases from V and 0 from J, leaving 12 bases between them. This CDR3 has 17 amino acids. In germline, CDR1 is SGDLS, CDR2 YYNGEE. CDR3 nucleotides: TGTGCCAGCAGCGTAGGTTGGGGCGTGTCGAACACCGGGGAGCTGTTTTTT. It specifies CASSVGWGVSNTGELFF.

This clonotype was recorded many times. The rearrangement joins TRBV7-8 to TRBJ1-3; D remains ambiguous. Trimming pared 2 bases from V and 2 bases from J, leaving 4 bases between. The CDR3 totals 13 residues. Germline assignment: CDR1 SGHVS and CDR2 FQNEAQ. The CDR3 spells CASSLSAGNTIYF. In DNA form, the CDR3 reads TGTGCCAGCAGCTTATCAGCTGGAAACACCATATATTTT.

This clonotype came up many times. The J gene is TRBJ2-5, the V gene TRBV23-1; D unclear. Being an ORF, TRBV23-1 has a function that is uncertain. The CDR3 covers 13 residues. V lost 6 bases, J lost 5 bases, and 13 bases lay in between. The DNA of the CDR3 is TGCGCCAGCAGCCCTCCGTGGCCCGAGACCCAGTACTTC. It translates to CASSPPWPETQYF.

This clonotype has only a few counts. The V gene is TRBV6-1, the J gene TRBJ2-5, with D unresolved. The CDR3 is 14 amino acids. The germline V gene encodes CDR1 MNHNS and CDR2 SASEGT. The germline V and J ends were trimmed by 5 bases and 5 bases, with 15 bases remaining between them. The CDR3 sequence: CASSNPSVGETQYF. CDR3 in DNA: TGTGCCAGCAGTAATCCAAGCGTGGGGGAGACCCAGTACTTC.

The rearrangement uses TRBV20-1 and TRBJ1-5; tentatively, D is TRBD1 (6 bases). The germline V gene encodes CDR1 DFQATT and CDR2 SNEGSKA (reference sequence). The length of the CDR3 is 14 residues. V dropped 2 bases and J dropped 4 bases, with 12 bases sitting between them. Here the CDR3 DNA reads TGCAGTGCTAGACGAGGGGGTGGTAATCAGCCCCAGCATTTT. Its translation is CSARRGGGNQPQHF.

The rearrangement joins TRBV27 to TRBJ2-3; a possible D gene is TRBD2 (5 bases). Germline V gene lookup returns CDR1 MNHEY and CDR2 SMNVEV (reference sequence). Trimming removed 7 bases from V and 6 bases from J, with 20 bases in between. CDR3 length: 15 amino acids. CDR3 coding DNA: TGTGCCAGCAACACATTGGTTGCGGACTCCGATACGCAGTATTTT. It yields the protein CASNTLVADSDTQYF.

J is TRBJ2-7 and V is TRBV21-1; no DNA check was done on the table's D call, TRBD2. TRBV21-1 is a recognized pseudogene. The CDR3 consists of 17 residues. The CDR3 region is CASSKEAGRAPSNEQYV. The CDR3 region has the DNA TGTGCCAGCAGCAAAGAGGCGGGCAGGGCCCCTTCCAACGAGCAGTACGTC.

The chain employs TRBV2 and TRBJ1-2, with TRBD1 matching 8 bases. CDR1 is SNHLY, CDR2 FYNNEI, per germline. After removal of 1 base from V and 4 bases from J, the junction contained 2 bases not matched to a gene. The CDR3 spans 14 residues. The DNA for the CDR3 is TGTGCCAGCAGTGAAGAGGGACAGGTCTATGGCTACACCTTC. This sequence encodes CASSEEGQVYGYTF.

This clonotype has only a few counts. V is TRBV5-6 and J is TRBJ2-1, with D unclear. There are 11 residues in the CDR3. CDR1 and CDR2 (germline): SGHDT, YYEEEE. With 2 bases removed from V and 7 bases from J, the gap between germline ends came to 4 bases. This CDR3 is CASSLENEQFF. In DNA form, the CDR3 reads TGTGCCAGCAGCTTAGAGAATGAGCAGTTCTTC.

This chain connects TRBV29-1 to TRBJ1-1; D is unclear. Germline CDR1 reads SQVTM; CDR2 reads ANQGSEA. The V gene lost 6 bases and the J gene lost 7 bases, with 15 bases spanning the gap. This CDR3 has 12 residues. The CDR3 sequence is CSVSGLRDEAFF. CDR3 in DNA: TGCAGCGTATCGGGCCTTCGGGATGAAGCTTTCTTT.

This clonotype has only a few counts. The chain combines TRBV6-1 with TRBJ2-7, with D hard to call. V shed 2 bases and J shed 2 bases, with 10 bases lying between them. Germline-derived CDR1 and CDR2 are MNHNS and SASEGT. The CDR3 has 14 residues. CDR3 sequence: CASSEHVMTYEQYV. The CDR3 DNA is TGTGCCAGCAGTGAACACGTAATGACCTACGAGCAGTACGTC.

The CDR3 DNA reads TGTGCCAGCAGCCAGGGACTAGCGGCGGGAAGGACCGGGGAGCTGTTTTTT. Residues: CASSQGLAAGRTGELFF. The chain is built from TRBV11-2 and TRBJ2-2; 11 positions match TRBD2. Trimming at V came to 5 bases and at J to 5 bases, leaving 10 bases not matched to a gene. Germline assignment: CDR1 SGHAT and CDR2 FQNNGV. The CDR3 has 17 residues.

This clonotype was seen a handful of times. The chain recombines TRBV12-3 or TRBV12-4 with TRBJ1-2, with D possibly matching TRBD1 (5 bases). CDR3 size: 15 residues. Between the trimmed V and J ends, which lost 5 bases and 0 bases, there was a span of 13 bases. The CDR3 DNA sequence: TGTGCCAGCAGTACGCGACAGAATCCTAACTATGGCTACACCTTC. Translating gives CASSTRQNPNYGYTF.

This clonotype was counted a few times. The chain has TRBV2 and TRBJ2-3; D is undetermined. Germline CDR1 and CDR2: SNHLY and FYNNEI. This CDR3 region has 14 residues. V lost 6 bases to trimming and J lost 0 bases, with 10 bases between them. CDR3 sequence reads: CASRAVGSTDTQYF. The CDR3 nucleotides are TGTGCCAGCAGAGCCGTTGGCAGCACAGATACGCAGTATTTT.